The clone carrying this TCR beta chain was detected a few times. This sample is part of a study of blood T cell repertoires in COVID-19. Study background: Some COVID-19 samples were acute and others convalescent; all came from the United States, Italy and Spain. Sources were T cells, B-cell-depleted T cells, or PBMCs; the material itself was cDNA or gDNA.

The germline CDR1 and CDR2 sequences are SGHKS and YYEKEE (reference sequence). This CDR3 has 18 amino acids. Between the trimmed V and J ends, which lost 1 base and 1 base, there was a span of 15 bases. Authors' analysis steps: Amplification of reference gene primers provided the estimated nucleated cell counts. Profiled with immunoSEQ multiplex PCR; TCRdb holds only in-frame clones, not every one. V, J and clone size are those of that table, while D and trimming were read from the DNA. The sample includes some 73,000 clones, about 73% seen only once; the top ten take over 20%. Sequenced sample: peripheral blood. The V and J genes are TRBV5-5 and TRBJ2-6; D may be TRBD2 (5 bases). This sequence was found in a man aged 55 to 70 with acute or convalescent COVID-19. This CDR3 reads CASSLFEGFLSGANVLTF. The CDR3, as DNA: TGTGCCAGCAGCTTGTTTGAGGGTTTCTTGTCTGGGGCCAACGTCCTGACTTTC.